This entry concerns a single TCR beta chain. No antigen is known for it. Reverse transcribing all isolated RNA meant expressed TCRB transcripts were sequenced. Here immunoSEQ multiplex PCR was the method, and the copy in TCRdb shows in-frame clones only, minus some. The top ten hold around 0.5% of the sample, which has about 160,000 clones, approximately 7.9% seen once. Cell sorting via CD45RO/CCR7/CD25/CD127/CD95/CD27 was performed to obtain CD4+ naive, central memory, regulatory and stem cell-like memory cells. The CDR3 covers 15 residues. Germline loops: CDR1 SGHDN, CDR2 FVKESK. The ends lost 2 bases at V and 2 bases at J; junction bases unmatched: 5. This sample is drawn from a study of beta chain features in type 1 diabetes. The overall study: Sorted cells from all samples, numbering 107,917,701, were examined. Study-wide results and limits: All four CD4+ subsets of Type 1 diabetes patients contained TCRB CDR3s that were moderately but significantly shorter. Small HLA sub-analyses could not settle whether HLA shapes TCRB rearrangement.

Sequencing input: central memory CD4+ T cells from blood. V usage is TRBV14 and J usage is TRBJ2-7; 8 nucleotides align to TRBD1. The sequence was collected from a man younger than 35 with type 1 diabetes. The CDR3 loop reads CASSQLRTGPYEQYF. The CDR3 nucleotides read TGTGCCAGCAGCCAATTAAGGACAGGGCCCTACGAGCAGTACTTC.